Here is one T cell receptor beta chain with its context. This entry comes from a study of cytomegalovirus exposure and HLA in healthy donors. CDR3 length: 18 residues. Trimming at V came to 5 bases and at J to 2 bases, leaving 8 bases not matched to a gene. CDR1 and CDR2 (germline): MDHEN, SYDVKM. 13 Jbeta primers and 60 Vbeta primers were used for the PCR. Profiling relied on immunoSEQ multiplex PCR, and the TCRdb table lists in-frame clones only, not all of them. The sample holds about 210,000 clones, about three quarters seen once. This clonotype was obtained from a male donor in good health and CMV-seronegative. Sequenced material: PBMCs. V and J are TRBV28 and TRBJ2-6, with 11 positions matching TRBD1. The CDR3 DNA is TGTGCCAGCAGTAATGTCCCGGGACAGGGGGCTGGGGCCAACGTCCTGACTTTC. As protein: CASSNVPGQGAGANVLTF.